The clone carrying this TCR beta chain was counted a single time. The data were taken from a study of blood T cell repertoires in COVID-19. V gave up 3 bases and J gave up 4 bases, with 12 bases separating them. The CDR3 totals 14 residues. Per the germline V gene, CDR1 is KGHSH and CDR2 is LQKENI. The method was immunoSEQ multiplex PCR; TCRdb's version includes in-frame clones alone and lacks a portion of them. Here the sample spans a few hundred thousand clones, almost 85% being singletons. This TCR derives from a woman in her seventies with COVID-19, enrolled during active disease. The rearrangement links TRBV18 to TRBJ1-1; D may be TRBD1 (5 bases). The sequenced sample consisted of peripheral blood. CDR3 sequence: CASSPVVGGTEAFF. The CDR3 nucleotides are TGTGCCAGCTCACCCGTGGTCGGGGGCACTGAAGCTTTCTTT. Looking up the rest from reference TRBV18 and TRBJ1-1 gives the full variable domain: NAGVMQNPRHLVRRRGQEARLRCSPMKGHSHVYWYRQLPEEGLKFMVYLQKENIIDESGMPKERFSAEFPKEGPSILRIQQVVRGDSAAYFCASSPVVGGTEAFFGQGTRLTVV.